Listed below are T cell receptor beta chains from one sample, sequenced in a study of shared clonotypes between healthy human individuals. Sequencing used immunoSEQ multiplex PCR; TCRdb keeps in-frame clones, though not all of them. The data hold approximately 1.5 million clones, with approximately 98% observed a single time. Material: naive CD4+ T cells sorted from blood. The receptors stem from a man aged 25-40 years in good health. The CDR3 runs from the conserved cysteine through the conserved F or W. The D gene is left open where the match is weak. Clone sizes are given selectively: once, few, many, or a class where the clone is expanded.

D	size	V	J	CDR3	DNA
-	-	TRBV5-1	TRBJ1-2	CASSLGSYGYTF	TGCGCCAGCAGCTTGGGGAGCTATGGCTACACCTTC
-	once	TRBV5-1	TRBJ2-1	CASSVGGGASYNEQFF	TGCGCCAGCAGCGTCGGAGGCGGTGCCTCCTACAATGAGCAGTTCTTC
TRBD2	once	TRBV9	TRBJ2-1	CASSSSGVYNEQFF	TGTGCCAGCAGCTCTAGCGGGGTATACAATGAGCAGTTCTTC
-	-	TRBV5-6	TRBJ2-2	CASSLESWTGELFF	TGTGCCAGCAGCTTGGAAAGTTGGACCGGGGAGCTGTTTTTT
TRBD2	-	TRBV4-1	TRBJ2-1	CASSQTSGSFNEQFF	TGCGCCAGCAGCCAGACTAGCGGGAGTTTCAATGAGCAGTTCTTC
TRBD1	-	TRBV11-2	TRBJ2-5	CASSYGTGQETQYF	TGTGCCAGCAGCTACGGGACAGGGCAAGAGACCCAGTACTTC
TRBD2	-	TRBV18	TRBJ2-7	CASSPGLAGGYSYEQYF	TGTGCCAGCTCACCAGGGCTAGCGGGAGGCTACTCCTACGAGCAGTACTTC
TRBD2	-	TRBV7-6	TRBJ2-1	CASSLGTSGSSYNEQFF	TGTGCCAGCAGCTTGGGGACTAGCGGGAGCTCCTACAATGAGCAGTTCTTC
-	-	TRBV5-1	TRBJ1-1	CASSPHTGRDTEAFF	TGCGCCAGCAGCCCACACACGGGGCGAGACACTGAAGCTTTCTTT
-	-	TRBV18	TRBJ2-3	CASSPLGDTQYF	TGTGCCAGCTCACCACTTGGAGATACGCAGTATTTT
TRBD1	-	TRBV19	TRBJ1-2	CASSPDRFYGYTF	TGTGCCAGTAGCCCGGACAGGTTCTATGGCTACACCTTC
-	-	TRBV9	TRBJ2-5	CASSVLPGNQETQYF	TGTGCCAGCAGCGTTCTTCCGGGAAACCAAGAGACCCAGTACTTC
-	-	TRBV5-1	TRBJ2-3	CASSIGTDTQYF	TGCGCCAGCAGCATCGGGACAGATACGCAGTATTTT
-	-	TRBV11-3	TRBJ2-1	CASSLGVVNEQFF	TGTGCCAGCAGCTTAGGAGTAGTTAATGAGCAGTTCTTC
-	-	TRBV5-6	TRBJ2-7	CASSLGPTSSYEQYF	TGTGCCAGCAGCTTGGGACCGACTAGCTCCTACGAGCAGTACTTC